These 30 T cell receptor beta chains were sequenced from one sample in a study of blood T cell repertoires in COVID-19. Only in-frame clones appear in the TCRdb table, and some are missing; sequencing was by immunoSEQ multiplex PCR. The sample yields 90,000 to 150,000 clones, less than 90% seen once. Sequencing used peripheral blood. The receptors were sampled from a man older than 75 with acute or convalescent COVID-19.

Concerning this clone itself: The same CDR3 arises from other DNA sequences in this sample as well. V is TRBV27 and J is TRBJ2-5, with 8 bases matching TRBD1. The V segment lost 5 bases and the J segment 4 bases; nucleotides outside the gene matches: 3. CDR1 is MNHEY, CDR2 SMNVEV, per germline (reference sequence). This CDR3 is built from 13 residues. CDR3 residues: CASSHQGAETQYF. CDR3 in DNA: TGTGCCAGCAGTCATCAGGGGGCAGAGACCCAGTACTTC.

The chain recombines TRBV21-1 with TRBJ1-5; the table's D call of TRBD1 was not tested on the DNA. TRBV21-1 is a recognized pseudogene. CDR3 length: 15 amino acids. CDR3 nucleotide sequence: TGTGCCAGCAGCAATAGACAGGGAATGTATCAGCCCCAGCATTTT. It codes for CASSNRQGMYQPQHF.

This clone has just one count. The J gene is TRBJ2-1, the V gene TRBV10-1; TRBD1 matches 11 bases. Unmatched junction bases numbered 3, after V lost 2 bases and J lost 6 bases. Germline V gene sequence: CDR1 WNHNN, CDR2 SYGVQD (reference sequence). The CDR3 is 15 amino acids. CDR3 bases: TGCGCCAGCAGTGAGGGACAGGGGGCGCGCAATGAGCAGTTCTTC. Translating gives CASSEGQGARNEQFF.

J is TRBJ2-7 and V is TRBV5-1; 7 bases are shared with TRBD1. CDR1 and CDR2 from the germline V gene are SGHRS and YFSETQ. V was clipped by 4 bases and J by 3 bases; unmatched bases: 4. The CDR3 covers 13 residues. CDR3 DNA sequence: TGCGCCAGCAGCCAGGACAGGCTCTACGAGCAGTACTTC. It is translated as CASSQDRLYEQYF.

The V and J genes are TRBV3-1 (or the pseudogene TRBV3-2) and TRBJ2-5; 12 bases align to TRBD2. The CDR3 has 15 amino acids. Germline V gene lookup returns CDR1 LGHDT and CDR2 YNNKEL (reference sequence). The trim removed 3 bases at V and 5 bases at J, leaving 4 bases unmatched. The CDR3 bases are TGTGCCAGCAGCCAGGGGACTAGCGGGTGGGAGACCCAGTACTTC. Translating it yields CASSQGTSGWETQYF.

V usage is TRBV10-1 and J usage is TRBJ2-1, with TRBD1 matching 9 bases. CDR1 and CDR2 from the germline V gene are WNHNN and SYGVQD (reference sequence). The V segment lost 2 bases and the J segment 4 bases; nucleotides outside the gene matches: 6. The CDR3 totals 16 residues. The CDR3 protein is CASSEGGTGTYNEQFF. The CDR3 DNA sequence: TGCGCCAGCAGTGAGGGCGGGACAGGGACATACAATGAGCAGTTCTTC.

The rearrangement links TRBV11-2 to TRBJ1-4; perhaps TRBD1 as D (6 bases). V lost 6 bases and J 3 bases, leaving 26 bases between the germline ends. CDR3 size: 19 residues. CDR1 and CDR2 (germline): SGHAT, FQNNGV. In DNA form, the CDR3 reads TGTGCCAGCAGTCCGGGGAGGGGACAATACGGCGTAGCTAATGAAAAACTGTTTTTT. It specifies CASSPGRGQYGVANEKLFF.

This chain links TRBV2 with TRBJ1-3; 8 bases line up with TRBD1. J was trimmed by 4 bases and V by 6 bases; bases with no gene match: 5. Germline V gene sequence: CDR1 SNHLY, CDR2 FYNNEI. There are 14 residues in the CDR3. This chain's CDR3 is CASRVTGAGNTIYF. CDR3 nucleotides: TGTGCCAGCAGAGTGACAGGGGCCGGAAACACCATATATTTT.

The V and J genes are TRBV29-1 and TRBJ1-4, with 7 bases lining up with TRBD1. J lost 11 bases, V lost 3 bases, and 6 bases had no gene match. The CDR3 contains 12 residues. Per germline, CDR1 SQVTM and CDR2 ANQGSEA. The CDR3 is CSVEITGEKLFF. The CDR3 nucleotides read TGCAGCGTTGAGATTACAGGGGAGAAACTGTTTTTT.

The chain links TRBV5-1 to TRBJ1-1; 9 positions match TRBD1. The CDR3 runs 15 residues. Germline V gene data show CDR1 as SGHRS and CDR2 as YFSETQ. V trimming: 1 base; J trimming: 4 bases; junction bases outside the gene matches: 5. As DNA, the CDR3 is TGCGCCAGCAGCTTGATGACAGGGGGGAGCACTGAAGCTTTCTTT. It specifies CASSLMTGGSTEAFF.

This chain links TRBV9 with TRBJ1-6, with TRBD1 identical over 8 bases. The CDR3 spans 15 residues. From germline, CDR1 is SGDLS and CDR2 YYNGEE. The junction had 4 bases not matched to a gene; V was cut back by 1 base and J by 7 bases. Here the CDR3 reads CASSVQGAQNSPLHF. The CDR3 DNA follows: TGTGCCAGCAGCGTACAGGGGGCCCAGAATTCACCCCTCCACTTT. Full variable domain (remainder filled in from reference TRBV9 and TRBJ1-6): DSGVTQTPKHLITATGQRVTLRCSPRSGDLSVYWYQQSLDQGLQFLIQYYNGEERAKGNILERFSAQQFPDLHSELNLSSLELGDSALYFCASSVQGAQNSPLHFGNGTRLTVT.

CDR3 loop: CASSLVLQETQYF. The CDR3 bases are TGTGCCAGCAGTTTAGTGCTACAAGAGACCCAGTACTTC. V is TRBV12-3 or TRBV12-4 and J is TRBJ2-5; D gene unclear. Trimming shortened V by 1 base and J by 2 bases, and 5 bases separated the two germline ends. This CDR3 comprises 13 residues.

About this clone: The junction shows a germline mismatch at one end, possibly a read error. V and J are TRBV4-1 and TRBJ1-1, with TRBD1 matching over 9 bases. In germline, CDR1 is MGHRA, CDR2 YSYEKL. This CDR3 has 14 residues. CDR3 in DNA: TGCGCCAGCAGCCAAGAAGGGACAGGGTTTTCGTTGGGCTTT. This gives the protein CASSQEGTGFSLGF.

This clone was seen once. J is TRBJ1-1 and V is TRBV20-1; 7 bases are shared with TRBD1. There are 18 residues in the CDR3. Germline V gene data show CDR1 as DFQATT and CDR2 as SNEGSKA (reference sequence). V dropped 3 bases and J dropped 3; count of bases not matched to a gene: 19. CDR3 DNA: TGCAGTGCTAGTAAGGTCTCGGGAACAGGGGCGACGGACACTGAAGCTTTCTTT. Translating it yields CSASKVSGTGATDTEAFF.

V usage is TRBV5-1 and J usage is TRBJ2-7; 12 bases line up with TRBD2. The CDR3 runs to 16 residues. Germline CDR1 reads SGHRS; CDR2 reads YFSETQ. With V trimmed by 4 bases and J by 2 bases, 7 bases remained unmatched. The CDR3 region is CASSTGTSGSPYEQYF. The CDR3, as DNA: TGCGCCAGCAGCACCGGGACTAGCGGGTCTCCCTACGAGCAGTACTTC.

J is TRBJ1-4 and V is TRBV5-1; D is ambiguous. The CDR3 extends over 16 amino acids. Trimming pared 0 bases from V and 1 base from J, leaving 10 bases between. Germline lookup yields CDR1 SGHRS and CDR2 YFSETQ. The CDR3 protein is CASSLGDTRTNEKLFF. CDR3 bases: TGCGCCAGCAGCTTGGGAGACACACGAACTAATGAAAAACTGTTTTTT.

The chain has TRBV30 and TRBJ1-2; perhaps TRBD1 as D (6 bases). This CDR3 is built from 12 residues. Trimming took 4 bases from V and 8 from J, leaving 14 bases between them. Germline CDR1 is GTSNPN and CDR2 is SVGIG (reference sequence). The CDR3 DNA follows: TGTGCCTGGACCTTCGCAGGGGACGGCTACACCTTC. It codes for CAWTFAGDGYTF.

This chain connects TRBV25-1 to TRBJ1-2; TRBD1 matches 10 bases. Germline-derived CDR1 and CDR2 are MGHDK and SYGVNS. V trimming: 8 bases; J trimming: 5 bases; junction bases outside the gene matches: 2. There are 12 residues in the CDR3. As DNA, the CDR3 is TGTGCCAGCGGACAGGGGGGTTATGGCTACACCTTC. Protein product: CASGQGGYGYTF.

This chain uses TRBV5-1 with TRBJ1-1, with no clear D. The CDR3 is 15 amino acids. Trimming took off 0 bases at V and 1 base at J, with 10 bases between the two ends. Germline assignment: CDR1 SGHRS and CDR2 YFSETQ. CDR3 residues: CASSLAPGRNTEAFF. In DNA form, the CDR3 reads TGCGCCAGCAGCTTGGCTCCGGGGAGGAACACTGAAGCTTTCTTT.

Only one count was recorded for this clone. V gene TRBV11-1 combines with J gene TRBJ2-1, with a tentative D call TRBD1 (5 bases). Germline CDR1 and CDR2: SGHAT and FQDESV (reference sequence). The CDR3 length is 14 residues. The V and J ends lost 1 base and 4 bases respectively, with 8 bases between them. The CDR3 region is CASSLGGPYNEQFF. CDR3 nucleotides: TGTGCCAGCAGCTTAGGGGGCCCTTACAATGAGCAGTTCTTC. Drawing the rest from reference TRBV11-1 and TRBJ2-1, the complete variable domain is EAEVAQSPRYKITEKSQAVAFWCDPISGHATLYWYRQILGQGPELLVQFQDESVVDDSQLPKDRFSAERLKGVDSTLKIQPAELGDSAMYLCASSLGGPYNEQFFGPGTRLTVL.

The chain employs TRBV19 and TRBJ2-4; TRBD2 is a possible D gene (6 bases). Looked up from germline, CDR1 is LNHDA and CDR2 is SQIVND (reference sequence). The germline V and J ends were trimmed by 11 bases and 0 bases, with 11 bases remaining between them. The length of the CDR3 is 13 residues. The CDR3 DNA follows: TGTGCCTCAGTCGGGAGAGCCAAAAACATTCAGTACTTC. Translation gives CASVGRAKNIQYF.

This clone was seen only once. V usage is TRBV10-3 and J usage is TRBJ1-4; no clear D. The V end was cut by 0 bases, the J end by 7 bases, with 12 bases between. Germline V lookup: CDR1 ENHRY, CDR2 SYGVKD. The CDR3 length is 15 residues. The CDR3 region has the DNA TGTGCCATCAGTGAGTCGATGGGAGGTGGTGAAAAACTGTTTTTT. It translates to CAISESMGGGEKLFF.

This clone appeared a few times. The chain has TRBV5-1 and TRBJ2-1, with 11 bases that match TRBD2. CDR3 length equals 15 residues. With 7 bases clipped from V and 4 bases from J, the junction kept 7 bases outside the gene matches. Germline values: CDR1 SGHRS, CDR2 YFSETQ. The DNA of the CDR3 is TGCGCCAGCGGTTTGGCTAGCGGGGGGTACAATGAGCAGTTCTTC. It specifies CASGLASGGYNEQFF.

The chain uses TRBV7-2 and TRBJ2-6; 11 bases match TRBD2. The germline V gene encodes CDR1 SGHTA and CDR2 FQGNSA. V lost 0 bases, J lost 0 bases, and 4 bases stayed unmatched. The CDR3 totals 19 residues. The CDR3: CASSLALAGGSSGANVLTF. The CDR3 coding sequence is TGTGCCAGCAGCTTAGCCCTAGCGGGGGGTAGCTCTGGGGCCAACGTCCTGACTTTC.

The CDR3 DNA sequence: TGTGCCAGTAGTCCGGTCGGGGGAGCGGTATTTTTTGAGCAGTACTTC. Amino acids: CASSPVGGAVFFEQYF. The chain has TRBV19 and TRBJ2-7; perhaps TRBD2 as D (6 bases). The CDR3 runs to 16 residues. V lost 5 bases, J lost 7 bases, and 24 bases lay in between. Germline CDR1 and CDR2: LNHDA and SQIVND (reference sequence). Together with reference TRBV19 and TRBJ2-7, the CDR3 gives the full variable domain: DGGITQSPKYLFRKEGQNVTLSCEQNLNHDAMYWYRQDPGQGLRLIYYSQIVNDFQKGDIAEGYSVSREKKESFPLTVTSAQKNPTAFYLCASSPVGGAVFFEQYFGPGTRLTVT.

The CDR3 region has the DNA TGCGCCAGCAGCGAGTCTAGCGGGGGGCTCTCCTACAATGAGCAGTTCTTC. Protein sequence: CASSESSGGLSYNEQFF. The J gene is TRBJ2-1, the V gene TRBV5-1; 11 bases are shared with TRBD2. The germline gives CDR1 SGHRS, CDR2 YFSETQ. With V trimmed by 4 bases and J by 0 bases, 6 bases remained unmatched. This CDR3 is 17 amino acids long.

This chain joins TRBV3-1 (or the pseudogene TRBV3-2) and TRBJ1-6, with D unresolved. Trimming cost V 0 bases and J 5 bases, with 8 bases left between them. The germline CDR1 and CDR2 sequences are LGHDT and YNNKEL (reference sequence). CDR3 length: 15 residues. This CDR3 is CASSQEELNNSPLHF. DNA for the CDR3: TGTGCCAGCAGCCAAGAGGAGCTGAATAATTCACCCCTCCACTTT.

The genes are TRBV13 and TRBJ1-4; TRBD1 agrees at 7 bases. The CDR3 spans 16 residues. In germline, CDR1 is PRHDT, CDR2 FYEKMQ (reference sequence). V lost 0 bases to trimming and J lost 2 bases; unmatched junction nucleotides: 3. The CDR3 is CASSLGQGRTNEKLFF. DNA for the CDR3: TGTGCCAGCAGCTTAGGACAGGGGAGGACTAATGAAAAACTGTTTTTT. Complete variable domain (other parts from reference TRBV13 and TRBJ1-4): AAGVIQSPRHLIKEKRETATLKCYPIPRHDTVYWYQQGPGQDPQFLISFYEKMQSDKGSIPDRFSAQQFSDYHSELNMSSLELGDSALYFCASSLGQGRTNEKLFFGSGTQLSVL.

This clone was found once. V gene TRBV3-1 (or the pseudogene TRBV3-2) combines with J gene TRBJ1-1, with TRBD1 as a possible D gene (5 bases). The germline V gene has CDR1 LGHDT and CDR2 YNNKEL (reference sequence). The CDR3 loop spans 16 amino acids. Trimming pared 1 base from V and 6 bases from J, leaving 18 bases between. The CDR3 DNA reads as TGTGCCAGCAGCCAAGTCGGGCCAGGGATGGGCGCTGAAGCTTTCTTT. Its protein is CASSQVGPGMGAEAFF.

The V call is TRBV28, the J call TRBJ1-5; D remains ambiguous. Germline V CDR1 and CDR2: MDHEN, SYDVKM. The CDR3 spans 16 residues. V lost 7 bases to trimming and J lost 0 bases, with 16 bases between them. The CDR3 coding sequence is TGTGCCAGCATTTTGAGCGGAGCTTCTAGCAATCAGCCCCAGCATTTT. It codes for CASILSGASSNQPQHF.